The text below deals with one T cell receptor beta chain. Its target is unknown. CD8+ and CD4+ T cells from blood underwent TCR beta sequencing. Through negative isolation, CD4+ and CD8+ T cells were obtained, while TEMRA cells were enriched using FACS. An amount of RNA that ranged from roughly 0.5 to 1 ug was reverse transcribed with random hexamers. Across 54 Vbeta and 13 Jbeta, immunoSEQ multiplex PCR amplified TCR beta CDR3. TCRdb reprocessed the immunoSEQ multiplex PCR reads with MiXCR, giving one entry per CDR3 protein. The sample carries tens of thousands of distinct CDR3 sequences, 94% recorded once. The data stem from a study of CD8 T cells in Susac syndrome. The V end was cut by 1 base, the J end by 7 bases, with 13 bases between. The length of the CDR3 is 15 residues. Germline-derived CDR1 and CDR2 are MGHRA and YSYEKL. Overall study results and limits: The authors acknowledged that the study's TCR sequencing and HLA analysis involved relatively few individuals.

The V gene is TRBV4-1, the J gene TRBJ2-2, with D perhaps matching TRBD1 (6 bases). This TCR was recovered from a human donor in good health. The source material was CD8+ T cells from PBMCs. The CDR3 protein is CASSQVRQGYGELFF. CDR3 nucleotides: TGCGCCAGCAGCCAAGTTAGGCAGGGGTACGGGGAGCTGTTTTTT.